Listed below are T cell receptor beta chains from one sample, sequenced in a study of control samples from healthy donors and cancer patients. Using immunoSEQ multiplex PCR, the repertoire was profiled, and TCRdb retains in-frame clones only, with some absent. The table lists 100,000 to 120,000 clones, about four fifths of them singletons. The sequencing sample was made of blood. The receptors derive from a woman aged 50 to 60 in good health. Both conserved end residues are part of each CDR3. The order of the fields is J gene, D gene, clone size, CDR3 length, V gene, CDR3 DNA, CDR3 protein. The D gene is left open where the match is weak. Part of the rows lack a size; the others show once, few, many or a class for expanded clones.

j_gene: TRBJ2-1; d_gene: -; abundance: -; len: 16; v_gene: TRBV7-3; CDR3nt: TGTGCCAGCAGCTCTTCGACAGCAAGCTCCTACAATGAGCAGTTCTTC; CDR3aa: CASSSSTASSYNEQFF
j_gene: TRBJ1-2; d_gene: TRBD1; abundance: -; len: 13; v_gene: TRBV19; CDR3nt: TGTGCCAGTAGCATGGGACAGGGGGATGGCTACACCTTC; CDR3aa: CASSMGQGDGYTF
j_gene: TRBJ1-2; d_gene: -; abundance: -; len: 13; v_gene: TRBV6-5; CDR3nt: TGTGCCAGCAGTTACGGGAGCGGCGCTGGCTACACCTTC; CDR3aa: CASSYGSGAGYTF
j_gene: TRBJ2-2; d_gene: -; abundance: -; len: 13; v_gene: TRBV12-3/TRBV12-4; CDR3nt: TGTGCCAGCAGCCCGCAAATCACCGGGGAGCTGTTTTTT; CDR3aa: CASSPQITGELFF
j_gene: TRBJ1-5; d_gene: TRBD1; abundance: few; len: 18; v_gene: TRBV5-5; CDR3nt: TGTGCCAGCAGCTTCCTGTTTCGGGACAGGGTCCGCAATCAGCCCCAGCATTTT; CDR3aa: CASSFLFRDRVRNQPQHF
j_gene: TRBJ1-5; d_gene: -; abundance: -; len: 14; v_gene: TRBV5-1; CDR3nt: TGCGCCAGCAGCGACGGTGGGGCGAATCAGCCCCAGCATTTT; CDR3aa: CASSDGGANQPQHF
j_gene: TRBJ1-1; d_gene: TRBD1; abundance: -; len: 13; v_gene: TRBV19; CDR3nt: TGTGCCAGTAAAGGGACAGGGAACACTGAAGCTTTCTTT; CDR3aa: CASKGTGNTEAFF
j_gene: TRBJ2-4; d_gene: -; abundance: -; len: 14; v_gene: TRBV30; CDR3nt: TGTGCCTGGAGTGTCAAGAGAGCCAAAAACATTCAGTACTTC; CDR3aa: CAWSVKRAKNIQYF
j_gene: TRBJ1-4; d_gene: -; abundance: -; len: 13; v_gene: TRBV4-3; CDR3nt: TGCGCCAGCAGCCAGCGACCTAATGAAAAACTGTTTTTT; CDR3aa: CASSQRPNEKLFF
j_gene: TRBJ2-3; d_gene: -; abundance: -; len: 17; v_gene: TRBV3-1/TRBV3-2; CDR3nt: TGTGCCAGCAGCCAAGGGTCGGACGAGGGGAGCACAGATACGCAGTATTTT; CDR3aa: CASSQGSDEGSTDTQYF
j_gene: TRBJ2-3; d_gene: -; abundance: -; len: 15; v_gene: TRBV18; CDR3nt: TGTGCCAGCTCACCAGCAGGGGATAGCGCAGATACGCAGTATTTT; CDR3aa: CASSPAGDSADTQYF
j_gene: TRBJ2-3; d_gene: TRBD1; abundance: -; len: 18; v_gene: TRBV9; CDR3nt: TGTGCCAGCAGCGTAGTAGGCACAGGGGTGAGCCGAACAGATACGCAGTATTTT; CDR3aa: CASSVVGTGVSRTDTQYF
j_gene: TRBJ2-1; d_gene: -; abundance: -; len: 14; v_gene: TRBV25-1; CDR3nt: TGTGCCAGCAGTGTTCCAGGGGGGGGGTATGAGCAGTTCTTC; CDR3aa: CASSVPGGGYEQFF
j_gene: TRBJ1-1; d_gene: -; abundance: -; len: 15; v_gene: TRBV7-3; CDR3nt: TGTGCCAGCAGCCCCCAGACAGGCGGAGAGACTGAAGCTTTCTTT; CDR3aa: CASSPQTGGETEAFF
j_gene: TRBJ2-7; d_gene: -; abundance: -; len: 17; v_gene: TRBV7-2; CDR3nt: TGTGCCAGCAGACAAGATTCACCGGGACTGGGAGCCTACGAGCAGTACTTC; CDR3aa: CASRQDSPGLGAYEQYF
j_gene: TRBJ2-1; d_gene: TRBD2; abundance: -; len: 15; v_gene: TRBV6-2/TRBV6-3; CDR3nt: TGTGCCAGCAGTGAGGAAAGGGGACTAGTAGTCGAGCAGTTCTTC; CDR3aa: CASSEERGLVVEQFF
j_gene: TRBJ2-2; d_gene: TRBD2; abundance: -; len: 16; v_gene: TRBV7-8; CDR3nt: TGTGCCAGCAGCTTAGGACTAGCGGATAACACCGGGGAGCTGTTTTTT; CDR3aa: CASSLGLADNTGELFF
j_gene: TRBJ2-1; d_gene: TRBD2; abundance: -; len: 15; v_gene: TRBV6-4; CDR3nt: TGTGCCAGCAGTGAGGGACGGGGGGGCAACAATGAGCAGTTCTTC; CDR3aa: CASSEGRGGNNEQFF
j_gene: TRBJ1-2; d_gene: -; abundance: -; len: 15; v_gene: TRBV28; CDR3nt: TGTGCCAGCAGTTTAAGGGACCCCAGAATACGTGGCTACACCTTC; CDR3aa: CASSLRDPRIRGYTF
j_gene: TRBJ2-7; d_gene: TRBD1; abundance: -; len: 15; v_gene: TRBV11-2; CDR3nt: TGTGCCAGCAGCCCCATGCTTGGACAGGGAGACGAGCAGTACTTC; CDR3aa: CASSPMLGQGDEQYF
j_gene: TRBJ1-1; d_gene: -; abundance: -; len: 12; v_gene: TRBV5-4; CDR3nt: TGTGCCAGCAGCTTGCTGAACACTGAAGCTTTCTTT; CDR3aa: CASSLLNTEAFF
j_gene: TRBJ1-4; d_gene: -; abundance: -; len: 18; v_gene: TRBV14; CDR3nt: TGTGCCAGCAGCTCAAGCCCCGGACCGCTAACAACTAATGAAAAACTGTTTTTT; CDR3aa: CASSSSPGPLTTNEKLFF
j_gene: TRBJ1-2; d_gene: -; abundance: -; len: 15; v_gene: TRBV4-3; CDR3nt: TGCGCCAGCAGCCACCGGGGTACACGTTTCTATGGCTACACCTTC; CDR3aa: CASSHRGTRFYGYTF
j_gene: TRBJ2-5; d_gene: TRBD2; abundance: -; len: 16; v_gene: TRBV2; CDR3nt: TGTGCCAGCAGTGACGTTAGGACTAGCGGGAGGGAGACCCAGTACTTC; CDR3aa: CASSDVRTSGRETQYF
j_gene: TRBJ2-1; d_gene: -; abundance: -; len: 15; v_gene: TRBV7-9; CDR3nt: TGTGCCAGCAGCTTAGTTGGGGGCGGAGCAAATGAGCAGTTCTTC; CDR3aa: CASSLVGGGANEQFF
j_gene: TRBJ2-1; d_gene: -; abundance: -; len: 14; v_gene: TRBV12-5; CDR3nt: TGTGCTAGTGGTGGCCCCAGCGTGACAGTTGAGCAGTTCTTC; CDR3aa: CASGGPSVTVEQFF
j_gene: TRBJ1-2; d_gene: -; abundance: once; len: 14; v_gene: TRBV18; CDR3nt: TGTGCCAGCTCACCGGGTCAGGGATACTATGGCTACACCTTC; CDR3aa: CASSPGQGYYGYTF
j_gene: TRBJ2-7; d_gene: -; abundance: -; len: 14; v_gene: TRBV14; CDR3nt: TGTGCCAGCAGCCAAGCGCTTGGAGCGAGGGAGCAGTACTTC; CDR3aa: CASSQALGAREQYF
j_gene: TRBJ2-7; d_gene: -; abundance: -; len: 15; v_gene: TRBV5-1; CDR3nt: TGCGCCAGCAGCTTTTCTACCAGGACAGACTACGAGCAGTACTTC; CDR3aa: CASSFSTRTDYEQYF
j_gene: TRBJ1-1; d_gene: TRBD1; abundance: once; len: 15; v_gene: TRBV4-3; CDR3nt: TGCGCCAGCAGCACAGAGACAGGGATTAACACTGAAGCTTTCTTT; CDR3aa: CASSTETGINTEAFF
j_gene: TRBJ1-2; d_gene: -; abundance: once; len: 14; v_gene: TRBV19; CDR3nt: TGTGCCAGTAGTACATTGACAGTATTGAATGGCTACACCTTC; CDR3aa: CASSTLTVLNGYTF
j_gene: TRBJ2-5; d_gene: TRBD1; abundance: -; len: 15; v_gene: TRBV10-3; CDR3nt: TGTGCCATCAGTGAGGCAGGACAGGGGATGGAGACCCAGTACTTC; CDR3aa: CAISEAGQGMETQYF